This T cell receptor beta chain comes out of a study of neurological immune-mediated disorders. From the 5' RACE reads, TCRdb called clonotypes with MiXCR, one entry per CDR3 protein. The sample lists around 28,000 distinct CDR3 sequences, under 8% seen once, with just under 9% in the top ten. With 6 bases clipped from V and 2 bases from J, the junction kept 10 bases outside the gene matches. The CDR3 has 16 amino acids. Germline lookup yields CDR1 ENHRY and CDR2 SYGVKD. This clonotype showed up many times. Unsorted libraries came from 2 million PBMCs stored at -80 °C. The sequence was collected from a woman between 45 and 65 years old in good health. The chain combines TRBV10-3 with TRBJ1-5; TRBD1 matches at 7 bases. Input material: PBMCs. The CDR3 DNA follows: TGTGCCATCAGGATAAACAGGGGTTCGGGCAATCAGCCCCAGCATTTT. This codes for CAIRINRGSGNQPQHF.